The rows below give T cell receptor beta chains drawn from one sample of a study of cytomegalovirus exposure and HLA in healthy donors. Profiled with immunoSEQ multiplex PCR; TCRdb holds only in-frame clones, not every one. The repertoire holds roughly 250,000 clones, with approximately 85% as singletons. The sample taken for sequencing was PBMCs. The receptor source for this set is a woman in her 40s in good health and CMV-seropositive. CDR3s include the opening cysteine and the closing phenylalanine or tryptophan. The order of the fields is CDR3 protein, clone size, V gene, J gene. Not all rows give a size; the values are once, few, many and, for expanded clones, a class.

CDR3 protein: CASSQSAGNTEAFF; clone size: NA; V gene: TRBV7-3; J gene: TRBJ1-1
CDR3 protein: CASSFGASGSPNYNEQFF; clone size: NA; V gene: TRBV7-8; J gene: TRBJ2-1
CDR3 protein: CASSPPGTSGIEQFF; clone size: NA; V gene: TRBV7-9; J gene: TRBJ2-1
CDR3 protein: CASSEAGQGNEQFF; clone size: NA; V gene: TRBV6-1; J gene: TRBJ2-1
CDR3 protein: CASRLGGATNTEAFF; clone size: NA; V gene: TRBV28; J gene: TRBJ1-1
CDR3 protein: CASSFLAGGGTGELFF; clone size: NA; V gene: TRBV7-9; J gene: TRBJ2-2
CDR3 protein: CASSVGGELFF; clone size: NA; V gene: TRBV9; J gene: TRBJ2-2
CDR3 protein: CASSLAQGYEQYF; clone size: once; V gene: TRBV27; J gene: TRBJ2-7
CDR3 protein: CASSVGTANTEAFF; clone size: once; V gene: TRBV9; J gene: TRBJ1-1
CDR3 protein: CASSPGTSGSYEQYF; clone size: NA; V gene: TRBV7-2; J gene: TRBJ2-7
CDR3 protein: CSSSFGVSSYEQYF; clone size: NA; V gene: TRBV7-9; J gene: TRBJ2-7